The 12 T cell receptor beta chains reported below all come from one sample, sequenced in a study of cytomegalovirus exposure and HLA in healthy donors. Sequencing used immunoSEQ multiplex PCR; TCRdb keeps in-frame clones, though not all of them. This sample has around 220,000 clones, with over 80% found just once. The sequenced sample consisted of PBMCs. The receptor set was obtained from a woman in her twenties or thirties in good health and CMV-seropositive.

The chain couples TRBV28 to TRBJ1-1, with TRBD1 as a possible D gene (5 bases). Per the germline V gene, CDR1 is MDHEN and CDR2 is SYDVKM. The V end lost 3 bases, the J end lost 0 bases, and 14 bases lay between the germline ends. The CDR3 length is 16 residues. CDR3 amino acids: CASSFEQGLLNTEAFF. The CDR3 region has the DNA TGTGCCAGCAGTTTCGAGCAGGGCTTATTGAACACTGAAGCTTTCTTT.

The chain carries TRBV5-4 and TRBJ2-3; no reliable D call. The CDR3 is 13 amino acids. Between the trimmed V and J ends, which lost 5 bases and 1 base, there was a span of 8 bases. Germline CDR1 and CDR2: SGHNT and YYREEE (reference sequence). CDR3 amino acids: CASRWWGTDTQYF. CDR3 sequence (DNA): TGTGCCAGCAGGTGGTGGGGCACAGATACGCAGTATTTT.

This clone was found once. J is TRBJ1-5 and V is TRBV4-3; the D is unclear. The CDR3 is 14 residues long. V lost 0 bases, J lost 2 bases, and 5 bases lay in between. Germline V CDR1 and CDR2: LGHNA, YSLEER. CDR3 loop: CASSQDQGNQPQHF. CDR3 nucleotides: TGCGCCAGCAGCCAAGATCAGGGCAATCAGCCCCAGCATTTT.

The gene calls are TRBV28 and TRBJ1-4; TRBD1 agrees at 9 bases. With 5 bases clipped from V and 10 bases from J, the junction kept 20 bases outside the gene matches. The CDR3 length is 18 residues. Per the germline V gene, CDR1 is MDHEN and CDR2 is SYDVKM. This chain's CDR3 is CASSPRLITGGATRKLFF. In nucleotides, the CDR3 is TGTGCCAGCAGTCCTCGGCTGATTACAGGGGGCGCGACTCGAAAACTGTTTTTT.

The genes are TRBV18 and TRBJ1-1; the D gene is possibly TRBD1 (5 bases). This CDR3 is built from 13 residues. Trimming took off 3 bases at V and 2 bases at J, with 7 bases between the two ends. In germline, CDR1 is KGHSH, CDR2 LQKENI. CDR3 sequence reads: CASSPGGNTEAFF. CDR3 nucleotide sequence: TGTGCCAGCTCACCCGGGGGAAACACTGAAGCTTTCTTT.

This clone was seen a few times. The chain employs TRBV2 and TRBJ1-4; D possibly corresponds to TRBD1 (6 bases). From germline, CDR1 is SNHLY and CDR2 FYNNEI. There are 14 residues in the CDR3. With 6 bases removed from V and 3 bases from J, the gap between germline ends came to 11 bases. In DNA form, the CDR3 reads TGTGCCAGCAGAAGGGACACCTCTAATGAAAAACTGTTTTTT. Amino acids: CASRRDTSNEKLFF.

The CDR3 region is CASSSTRYEQYF. CDR3 coding DNA: TGTGCCAGCAGCTCGACTAGATACGAGCAGTACTTC. This sequence joins TRBV13 and TRBJ2-7, with a tentative D call TRBD2 (6 bases). CDR3 length: 12 amino acids. The germline V and J ends were trimmed by 4 bases and 4 bases, with 8 bases remaining between them. Germline V lookup: CDR1 PRHDT, CDR2 FYEKMQ (reference sequence).

The V and J genes are TRBV19 and TRBJ1-2; TRBD1 agrees at 12 bases. The CDR3 length is 14 residues. Germline CDR1 LNHDA, CDR2 SQIVND (reference sequence). V gave up 7 bases and J gave up 7 bases; unmatched junction bases: 7. The CDR3 region is CASKGGQGAFGYTF. The CDR3 region has the DNA TGTGCCAGTAAGGGGGGACAGGGGGCGTTTGGCTACACCTTC.

The gene calls are TRBV27 and TRBJ1-1, with D possibly matching TRBD1 (6 bases). Germline CDR1 is MNHEY and CDR2 is SMNVEV (reference sequence). The CDR3 contains 17 residues. V was pared by 5 bases and J by 5 bases, with 24 bases between. CDR3 coding DNA: TGTGCCAGCAGTCCCCCCGCCGGACAGCCGAGGTGGACTGAAGCTTTCTTT. Translation gives CASSPPAGQPRWTEAFF.

Remarks on this clone: Other DNA sequences from this sample encode an identical CDR3 as well. The gene calls are TRBV6-4 and TRBJ1-1; weak D call: TRBD1 (5 bases). This CDR3 comprises 13 residues. V dropped 8 bases and J dropped 4 bases, with 14 bases sitting between them. Germline V CDR1 and CDR2: MRHNA, SNTAGT. The CDR3 reads CASRDSGGTEAFF. The CDR3 DNA reads as TGTGCCAGCCGGGACTCCGGAGGCACTGAAGCTTTCTTT.

This clone was counted between two and nine times. This rearrangement joins TRBV5-1 to TRBJ2-2, with 7 positions matching TRBD1. This CDR3 spans 13 amino acids. J gave up 4 bases and V 5 bases, and 2 bases lay outside the gene matches. CDR1 and CDR2 (germline): SGHRS, YFSETQ. CDR3 DNA: TGCGCCAGCAGTTCAGGGGGCACCGGGGAGCTGTTTTTT. It translates to CASSSGGTGELFF.

The chain carries TRBV11-2 and TRBJ2-5, with no clear D. CDR3 size: 13 residues. V lost 4 bases and J lost 2, with 8 bases in between. CDR1 is SGHAT and CDR2 is FQNNGV in the germline V gene. This CDR3 is CASSSRAQETQYF. CDR3 bases: TGTGCCAGCAGCTCTCGGGCTCAAGAGACCCAGTACTTC.